These 6 T cell receptor beta chains were all obtained from the same sample, sequenced in a study of blood T cell repertoires in COVID-19. Repertoires were generated with immunoSEQ multiplex PCR, while TCRdb's copy carries only in-frame clones and drops some. Seen here are around 260,000 clones, roughly 88% observed once, and the top ten hold about 0.9%. Material: peripheral blood. The receptor source for this set is a human donor with COVID-19, enrolled during active disease. The donor label of this sample is uncertain.

CDR3 amino acids: CAWTNRDPGNTIYF. DNA of the CDR3: TGTGCCTGGACAAACAGGGACCCTGGAAACACCATATATTTT. The rearrangement links TRBV30 to TRBJ1-3; TRBD1 might be the D (6 bases). Trimming took off 4 bases at V and 2 bases at J, with 12 bases between the two ends. Germline assignment: CDR1 GTSNPN and CDR2 SVGIG (reference sequence). This CDR3 is 14 amino acids long. Complete variable domain (other parts from reference TRBV30 and TRBJ1-3): SQTIHQWPATLVQPVGSPLSLECTVEGTSNPNLYWYRQAAGRGLQLLFYSVGIGQISSEVPQNLSASRPQDRQFILSSKKLLLSDSGFYLCAWTNRDPGNTIYFGEGSWLTVV.

The V gene is TRBV27, the J gene TRBJ1-5; weak D call: TRBD1 (6 bases). The CDR3 extends over 15 amino acids. Trimming pared 6 bases from V and 0 bases from J, leaving 12 bases between. CDR1 and CDR2 (germline): MNHEY, SMNVEV (reference sequence). CDR3 bases: TGTGCCAGCAGGCACCAGGGACATAGCAATCAGCCCCAGCATTTT. Its protein product is CASRHQGHSNQPQHF.

This clone was seen a handful of times. The chain recombines TRBV28 with TRBJ1-5; D perhaps matches TRBD1 (5 bases). The CDR3 has 15 residues. Trimming took 6 bases from V and 3 from J, leaving 15 bases between them. Germline CDR1 is MDHEN and CDR2 is SYDVKM. As DNA, the CDR3 is TGTGCCAGCAGACCCAGGGCGGCCGACAATCAGCCCCAGCATTTT. Amino acid sequence: CASRPRAADNQPQHF.

The V call is TRBV6-4, the J call TRBJ1-6, with 7 bases lining up with TRBD1. The germline V gene encodes CDR1 MRHNA and CDR2 SNTAGT. V gave up 2 bases and J gave up 8 bases; unmatched junction bases: 0. The CDR3 is 13 residues long. CDR3 loop: CASSDDRDSPLHF. CDR3 DNA: TGTGCCAGCAGTGACGACAGGGATTCACCCCTCCACTTT.

V is TRBV9 and J is TRBJ2-7, with 10 bases lining up with TRBD1. The V gene's germline CDR1 is SGDLS and CDR2 YYNGEE. The V gene end was trimmed by 0 bases and the J gene end by 5 bases; junction bases not matched to a gene: 14. The length of the CDR3 is 18 residues. CDR3: CASSVAPPGQGFVDEQYF. The CDR3 DNA reads TGTGCCAGCAGCGTAGCCCCGCCGGGACAGGGGTTTGTCGACGAGCAGTACTTC.

This chain uses TRBV28 with TRBJ1-5; a weak D match, TRBD1 (5 bases). The germline V gene encodes CDR1 MDHEN and CDR2 SYDVKM. The V and J ends lost 3 bases and 2 bases respectively, with 17 bases between them. The CDR3 loop spans 17 amino acids. DNA of the CDR3: TGTGCCAGCAGTTTGACCAGGGCGGCTATTGGCAATCAGCCCCAGCATTTT. Its translation is CASSLTRAAIGNQPQHF.